This entry lists 28 T cell receptor beta chains sequenced from one sample in a study of T-cell memory formation after mild COVID-19. MiXCR was run by TCRdb on the 5' RACE reads, yielding one entry per CDR3 protein. This table has roughly 550,000 distinct CDR3 sequences, about 20% appearing once. The sequencing sample was made of PBMCs or a T cell subset sorted from them (not recorded which). These TCRs come from an adult woman who had mild COVID-19 (a few samples of this study predate the infection). Cell type and time point are not known.

This chain connects TRBV2 to TRBJ2-5; 7 positions match TRBD2. CDR1 is SNHLY, CDR2 FYNNEI, per germline. The trim removed 7 bases at V and 4 bases at J, leaving 9 bases unmatched. The CDR3 covers 14 residues. CDR3 bases: TGTGCCAGCACGGAATTAGCGGGTGGAGAGACCCAGTACTTC. This codes for CASTELAGGETQYF.

J is TRBJ2-7 and V is TRBV24-1; 7 bases map to TRBD1. Germline assignment: CDR1 KGHDR and CDR2 SFDVKD. V was clipped by 3 bases and J by 2 bases; unmatched bases: 9. The CDR3 has 16 residues. CDR3: CATSDPRADRPYEQYF. The CDR3 DNA reads as TGTGCCACCAGTGATCCCCGGGCGGACAGGCCCTACGAGCAGTACTTC.

This clonotype was observed a few times. CDR3 nucleotide sequence: TGCAGTGCTAGACCCGGGGGAGGGTACAATGAGCAGTTCTTC. This encodes CSARPGGGYNEQFF. J is TRBJ2-1 and V is TRBV20-1; 7 nucleotides match TRBD2. The J segment lost 4 bases and the V segment lost 2 bases, leaving 5 bases of the junction unmatched. The CDR3 loop spans 14 amino acids. Germline CDR1 and CDR2: DFQATT and SNEGSKA (reference sequence).

This clonotype occurred many times. V and J are TRBV20-1 and TRBJ2-5; 10 bases agree with TRBD1. This CDR3 is built from 17 residues. After removal of 1 base from V and 2 bases from J, the junction contained 10 bases not matched to a gene. Germline CDR1 is DFQATT and CDR2 is SNEGSKA (reference sequence). Here the CDR3 DNA reads TGCAGTGCTAGAGGCGACGACAGGGGGCCGACTCAAGAGACCCAGTACTTC. Translated, it gives CSARGDDRGPTQETQYF.

The rearrangement joins TRBV6-6 to TRBJ2-1, with D tentatively TRBD1 or TRBD2 (5 bases each). In germline, CDR1 is MNHNY, CDR2 SVGAGI (reference sequence). Trimming took off 1 base at V and 5 bases at J, with 12 bases between the two ends. The CDR3 runs 15 residues. The CDR3 DNA reads as TGTGCCAGCAGTTACTTCCCGGGGCTCAACAATGAGCAGTTCTTC. It codes for CASSYFPGLNNEQFF.

This clonotype occurred a few times. The CDR3 nucleotides are TGCGCCAGCAGCCAAGATCCGGACAGGGGCAACAACGAGCAGTACTTC. Translated, it gives CASSQDPDRGNNEQYF. This chain connects TRBV4-1 to TRBJ2-7; 9 bases are shared with TRBD1. Germline V gene sequence: CDR1 MGHRA, CDR2 YSYEKL. V lost 0 bases to trimming and J lost 5 bases; unmatched junction nucleotides: 8. There are 16 residues in the CDR3.

The chain combines TRBV12-3 or TRBV12-4 with TRBJ2-1, with D unclear. The CDR3 is 13 residues long. Trimming removed 4 bases at V and 4 bases at J, with 8 bases between. CDR3 DNA: TGTGCCAGCAGTTCCCGCCGATACAATGAGCAGTTCTTC. Amino acid sequence: CASSSRRYNEQFF.

This clonotype was observed a few times. The chain combines TRBV4-1 with TRBJ1-2; TRBD1 matches 11 bases. Germline CDR1 reads MGHRA; CDR2 reads YSYEKL. This CDR3 is built from 14 residues. V was pared by 3 bases and J by 9 bases, with 6 bases of the junction left unmatched. The CDR3 nucleotides read TGCGCCAGCAGCCATCTGGACAGGGGGCTAAGCTACACCTTC. Protein: CASSHLDRGLSYTF.

The rearrangement joins TRBV7-3 to TRBJ2-5; 8 positions match TRBD1. Germline V CDR1 and CDR2: SGHTA, FQGTGA. CDR3 length: 15 residues. V dropped 1 base and J dropped 6; count of bases not matched to a gene: 7. The CDR3 region is CASSLSPGQEQTQYF. The CDR3 nucleotides are TGTGCCAGCAGCTTAAGCCCGGGACAGGAACAGACCCAGTACTTC. Complete variable domain (other parts from reference TRBV7-3 and TRBJ2-5): GAGVSQTPSNKVTEKGKYVELRCDPISGHTALYWYRQSLGQGPEFLIYFQGTGAADDSGLPNDRFFAVRPEGSVSTLKIQRTERGDSAVYLCASSLSPGQEQTQYFGPGTRLLVL.

The V gene is TRBV25-1, the J gene TRBJ2-2; D is possibly TRBD1 (6 bases). Germline values: CDR1 MGHDK, CDR2 SYGVNS. The length of the CDR3 is 13 residues. V lost 4 bases to trimming and J lost 7 bases, with 10 bases between them. CDR3 protein: CASSVRGHGELFF. The CDR3 nucleotides read TGTGCCAGCAGTGTCAGGGGTCACGGGGAGCTGTTTTTT.

CDR3 coding DNA: TGCAGTGCTAGGAGACTGGGAATTGTGACAGATACGCAGTATTTT. This codes for CSARRLGIVTDTQYF. The V call is TRBV20-1, the J call TRBJ2-3, with D unclear. Germline V gives CDR1 DFQATT, CDR2 SNEGSKA (reference sequence). Trimming cost V 3 bases and J 3 bases, with 16 bases left between them. CDR3 length: 15 residues.

A few counts support this clonotype. V and J are TRBV3-1 and TRBJ1-1, with D perhaps matching TRBD1 (5 bases). The CDR3 loop spans 13 amino acids. The ends were cut back, 4 bases at V and 4 bases at J, with 10 bases in the middle. CDR1 and CDR2 (germline): LGHDT, YNNKEL (reference sequence). Here the CDR3 DNA reads TGTGCCAGCAGCCGGCCGGGGACCACTGAAGCTTTCTTT. Protein sequence: CASSRPGTTEAFF.

V usage is TRBV12-3 or TRBV12-4 and J usage is TRBJ2-7, with TRBD2 matching 7 bases. J lost 5 bases, V lost 6 bases, and 10 bases had no gene match. This CDR3 spans 14 amino acids. This CDR3 is CASSRQPLADEQYF. In DNA form, the CDR3 reads TGTGCCAGCAGCCGGCAACCTCTAGCGGACGAGCAGTACTTC.

V gene TRBV5-5 combines with J gene TRBJ2-2; TRBD1 matches at 9 bases. Germline loops: CDR1 SGHKS, CDR2 YYEKEE (reference sequence). Losses at the gene ends were 6 bases for V and 2 bases for J; bases not matched to a gene: 11. The length of the CDR3 is 17 residues. For the CDR3, the DNA is TGTGCCAGCACCCACGTTCCGGGACAGGGAAACACCGGGGAGCTGTTTTTT. Its translation: CASTHVPGQGNTGELFF.

This clonotype was seen a handful of times. V and J are TRBV6-1 and TRBJ2-7, with D perhaps matching TRBD1 or TRBD2 (5 bases each). The ends were cut back, 6 bases at V and 0 bases at J, with 12 bases in the middle. Germline CDR1 and CDR2: MNHNS and SASEGT. This CDR3 spans 14 amino acids. The CDR3 loop is CASSRDGSSYEQYF. CDR3 nucleotides: TGTGCCAGCAGCCGGGACGGAAGCTCCTACGAGCAGTACTTC.

There are a few counts of this clonotype. The chain carries TRBV7-3 and TRBJ2-1; 9 nucleotides agree with TRBD2. Unmatched junction bases numbered 9, after V lost 0 bases and J lost 9 bases. The CDR3 is 16 amino acids. The germline V gene encodes CDR1 SGHTA and CDR2 FQGTGA. CDR3 region: CASSLTEAGGPGEQFF. The CDR3 coding sequence is TGTGCCAGCAGCTTAACGGAGGCGGGAGGGCCGGGTGAGCAGTTCTTC.

The J gene is TRBJ1-1, the V gene TRBV5-1; 7 nucleotides align to TRBD1. Trimming cost V 4 bases and J 3 bases; bases outside gene matches: 9. The germline CDR1 and CDR2 sequences are SGHRS and YFSETQ. This CDR3 region has 15 residues. CDR3 nucleotides: TGCGCCAGCAGCGCAACCGGGACAGCTCACACTGAAGCTTTCTTT. Translating it yields CASSATGTAHTEAFF.

This clonotype was observed a few times. This chain links TRBV5-1 with TRBJ2-1; D may be TRBD1 (6 bases). From germline, CDR1 is SGHRS and CDR2 YFSETQ. The CDR3 spans 17 residues. Trimming took off 6 bases at V and 0 bases at J, with 19 bases between the two ends. The CDR3 DNA reads TGCGCCAGCACCACCCACATGACAGGCAGCTCCTACAATGAGCAGTTCTTC. Amino acids: CASTTHMTGSSYNEQFF.

This clonotype has a count of ten or more. The chain joins TRBV10-3 to TRBJ2-5; D ambiguous. Germline values: CDR1 ENHRY, CDR2 SYGVKD. V shed 6 bases and J shed 1 base, with 9 bases lying between them. The CDR3 spans 13 residues. The CDR3 protein is CAIREGIQETQYF. DNA of the CDR3: TGTGCCATCAGGGAAGGGATCCAAGAGACCCAGTACTTC.

This clonotype was seen a handful of times. CDR3 sequence: CASSSLSNEQYF. The CDR3 DNA sequence: TGTGCCAGCAGCTCCCTATCCAACGAGCAGTACTTC. The chain joins TRBV6-5 to TRBJ2-7; unclear D gene. This CDR3 spans 12 amino acids. V was shortened by 6 bases and J by 5 bases, with 11 bases between the two germline ends. Per germline, CDR1 MNHEY and CDR2 SVGAGI.

The J gene is TRBJ2-1, the V gene TRBV6-5, with 10 nucleotides matching TRBD2. Germline loops: CDR1 MNHEY, CDR2 SVGAGI. V lost 6 bases to trimming and J lost 0 bases; unmatched junction nucleotides: 8. There are 17 residues in the CDR3. CDR3 sequence (DNA): TGTGCCAGCAGAGCTAGCGGGAGTGGTGGCTCCTACAATGAGCAGTTCTTC. Residues: CASRASGSGGSYNEQFF.

This clonotype was found many times. This chain joins TRBV6-1 and TRBJ1-1; 7 bases map to TRBD1. Germline V CDR1 and CDR2: MNHNS, SASEGT. V shed 7 bases and J 1 base; nucleotides not matched to a gene: 6. CDR3 size: 14 residues. CDR3 nucleotides: TGTGCCAGCACCCGAGGGACAGAGAACACTGAAGCTTTCTTT. Translation gives CASTRGTENTEAFF.

The chain has TRBV4-2 and TRBJ2-1; D perhaps matches TRBD2 (5 bases). Germline V gene data show CDR1 as LGHNA and CDR2 as YNFKEQ. Trimming cost V 9 bases and J 10 bases, with 22 bases left between them. The CDR3 loop spans 14 amino acids. CDR3 in amino acids: CARRPGLPSDEQFF. DNA of the CDR3: TGTGCCAGAAGACCCGGACTCCCCTCCGACGAGCAGTTCTTC.

This clonotype showed up just a few times. V usage is TRBV5-4 and J usage is TRBJ2-5, with TRBD2 matching 8 bases. J lost 2 bases, V lost 9 bases, and 12 bases had no gene match. The CDR3 has 15 residues. The V gene's germline CDR1 is SGHNT and CDR2 YYREEE (reference sequence). The CDR3 DNA sequence: TGTGCCACCAAGCTTCGGGCGGGGGGACAAGAGACCCAGTACTTC. Its protein product is CATKLRAGGQETQYF.

This clonotype showed up just a few times. This chain uses TRBV9 with TRBJ1-2, with TRBD1 matching over 9 bases. The CDR3 extends over 15 amino acids. The germline V gene encodes CDR1 SGDLS and CDR2 YYNGEE. With 1 base clipped from V and 4 bases from J, the junction kept 5 bases outside the gene matches. CDR3 DNA sequence: TGTGCCAGCAGCGTAACAGGGGGCGCCGGCTATGGCTACACCTTC. Its translation: CASSVTGGAGYGYTF.

The table lists this clonotype with many counts. The J gene is TRBJ2-1, the V gene TRBV5-1, with 8 positions matching TRBD2. CDR3 length: 18 residues. Germline-derived CDR1 and CDR2 are SGHRS and YFSETQ. V gave up 0 bases and J gave up 2 bases; unmatched junction bases: 10. The DNA of the CDR3 is TGCGCCAGCAGCTTGGTGGCTAGCGGGCCCACCACCTACAATGAGCAGTTCTTC. Residues: CASSLVASGPTTYNEQFF.

To note about this clonotype: A read error is likely, as this CDR3 ends without the conserved phenylalanine or tryptophan. This chain joins TRBV20-1 and TRBJ1-2, with TRBD1 identical over 11 bases. The CDR3 is 14 amino acids. Looked up from germline, CDR1 is DFQATT and CDR2 is SNEGSKA (reference sequence). V lost 4 bases, J lost 6 bases, and 7 bases stayed unmatched. CDR3 sequence (DNA): TGCAGTGCTACGCGGACAGGGGGCCCGGATGGCTACACCTTA. Amino acid sequence: CSATRTGGPDGYTL.

This clonotype has a handful of counts. The chain employs TRBV20-1 and TRBJ2-7; D possibly corresponds to TRBD1 (5 bases). V lost 6 bases, J lost 2 bases, and 11 bases lay in between. Germline CDR1 reads DFQATT; CDR2 reads SNEGSKA (reference sequence). The length of the CDR3 is 12 residues. CDR3 nucleotides: TGCAGTGCCATCGACAGAGCCTACGAGCAGTACTTC. The encoded protein is CSAIDRAYEQYF.